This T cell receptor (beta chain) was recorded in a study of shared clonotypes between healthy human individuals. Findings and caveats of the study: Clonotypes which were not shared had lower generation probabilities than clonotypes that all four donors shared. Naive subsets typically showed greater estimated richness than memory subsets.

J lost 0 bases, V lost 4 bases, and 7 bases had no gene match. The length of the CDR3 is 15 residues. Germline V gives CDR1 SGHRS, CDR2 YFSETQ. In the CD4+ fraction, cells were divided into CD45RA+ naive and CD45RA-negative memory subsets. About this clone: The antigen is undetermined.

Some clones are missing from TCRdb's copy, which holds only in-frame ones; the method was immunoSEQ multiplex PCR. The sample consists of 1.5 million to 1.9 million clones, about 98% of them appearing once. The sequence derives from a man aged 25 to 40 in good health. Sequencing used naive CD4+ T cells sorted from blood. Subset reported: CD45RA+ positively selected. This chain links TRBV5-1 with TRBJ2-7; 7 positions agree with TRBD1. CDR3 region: CASSPPDRDSYEQYF. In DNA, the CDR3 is TGCGCCAGCAGCCCCCCCGACAGGGACTCCTACGAGCAGTACTTC. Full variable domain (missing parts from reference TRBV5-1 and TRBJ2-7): KAGVTQTPRYLIKTRGQQVTLSCSPISGHRSVSWYQQTPGQGLQFLFEYFSETQRNKGNFPGRFSGRQFSNSRSEMNVSTLELGDSALYLCASSPPDRDSYEQYFGPGTRLTVT.